These 3 T cell receptor beta chains were sequenced from one sample in a study of breast tumors, draining lymph nodes, adjacent tissues. TCRdb re-called the multiplex PCR reads through MiXCR, storing one row per CDR3 protein. The sample contains 14,000 to 15,000 distinct CDR3 sequences, over 45% of which appear only once. The material sequenced was tumor-adjacent breast tissue. These TCRs come from a female donor with breast cancer. Some clones in this sample may be carry-over from other donors' samples.

In this sample, this clonotype is medium-sized (0.01 to 0.1%). The genes are TRBV29-1 and TRBJ2-7, with TRBD1 as a possible D gene (5 bases). The CDR3 has 14 amino acids. Germline V CDR1 and CDR2: SQVTM, ANQGSEA. V lost 1 base to trimming and J lost 6 bases, with 16 bases between them. Written as DNA, the CDR3 is TGCAGCGTTGAAGGCCAGGGTGTTGCTGGCGAGCAGTACTTC. Residues: CSVEGQGVAGEQYF.

A single count supports this clonotype. This chain joins TRBV7-6 and TRBJ2-3; D call uncertain. Germline V gene lookup returns CDR1 SGHVS and CDR2 FNYEAQ. The CDR3 loop spans 13 amino acids. The germline V and J ends were trimmed by 1 base and 6 bases, with 8 bases remaining between them. The CDR3 DNA follows: TGTGCCAGCAGCTTAGGGGCCAGGGATACGCAGTATTTT. Its protein product is CASSLGARDTQYF. The full variable domain, in which reference TRBV7-6 and TRBJ2-3 provide the parts outside the CDR3, is GAGVSQSPRYKVTKRGQDVALRCDPISGHVSLYWYRQALGQGPEFLTYFNYEAQQDKSGLPNDRFSAERPEGSISTLTIQRTEQRDSAMYRCASSLGARDTQYFGPGTRLTVL.

V is TRBV20-1 and J is TRBJ2-1, with TRBD1 matching 9 bases. The V segment lost 6 bases and the J segment 7 bases; nucleotides outside the gene matches: 10. CDR1 and CDR2 (germline): DFQATT, SNEGSKA (reference sequence). This CDR3 contains 14 residues. The CDR3 DNA is TGCAGTGCCCACGACAGGGGGAAATTAAATGAGCAGTTCTTC. It encodes CSAHDRGKLNEQFF.